These T cell receptor beta chains were read from a single sample in a study of CD8+CD57+ T cells in acquired aplastic anemia. TCRdb reprocessed the reads with MiXCR, giving one entry per CDR3 protein. The repertoire holds a few hundred thousand distinct CDR3 sequences, with about 70% as singletons. Material for sequencing was sorted CD4+, CD8+, or CD8+CD57+ T cells (not recorded which) from PBMCs. The receptors come from a human donor in good health, serving as a control. The CDR3 runs from the conserved cysteine through the conserved F or W. The D gene is left open where the match is weak. The size field is filled for only some rows; it gives once, few, many or a size class.

v_call	clone_size	j_call	d_call	cdr3_nt	cdr3_aa
TRBV11-2	.	TRBJ2-3	.	TGTGCCAGCACGTTGGGGGGGGCGACAGATACGCAGTATTTT	CASTLGGATDTQYF
TRBV5-1	.	TRBJ1-2	.	TGCGCCAGCCGCTTGGGTCCACTAGCGGCTGGCTACACCTTC	CASRLGPLAAGYTF
TRBV20-1	.	TRBJ2-1	.	TGCTCCTTTGGGGGCGGGTCCCCGTCCTACAATGAGCAGTTCTTC	CSFGGGSPSYNEQFF
TRBV7-9	many	TRBJ2-1	.	TGTGCCAGCAGCCTAAACACTTACAATGAGCAGTTCTTC	CASSLNTYNEQFF
TRBV7-9	.	TRBJ2-5	.	TGTGCCAGTAGTATTGGCCCTGTGGGGGAGGCCCAGTACTTC	CASSIGPVGEAQYF
TRBV25-1	.	TRBJ1-2	TRBD1	TGTGCCAGCAGACCTCGGACAGGAGAGGGCTATGGCTACACCTTC	CASRPRTGEGYGYTF
TRBV20-1	.	TRBJ2-5	.	TGCAGTGCGAGACCAGTGGGAAGCGGAGACCAAGAGACCCAGTACTTC	CSARPVGSGDQETQYF
TRBV7-7	few	TRBJ2-5	TRBD2	TGTGCTAGCAGATCCGGGACTAGCGGGGGTCACCAAGAGACCCAGTACTTC	CASRSGTSGGHQETQYF
TRBV7-2	many	TRBJ2-2	.	TGTGCCAGCAGCTTAAAGCAGGCCGGGGAGCTGTTTTTT	CASSLKQAGELFF
TRBV2	many	TRBJ2-1	TRBD2	TGTGCCAGCAGTGAAGGGCTAGCGGGGGGGAATGAGCAGTTCTTC	CASSEGLAGGNEQFF
TRBV6-5	many	TRBJ1-1	.	TGTGCCAGCAGTTACTCGACAGAAAACACTGAAGCTTTCTTT	CASSYSTENTEAFF
TRBV9	.	TRBJ2-5	TRBD1	TGTGCCAGCAGCGTCACGTGGAGACAGGGTCAAGAGACCCAGTACTTC	CASSVTWRQGQETQYF
TRBV6-5	.	TRBJ2-7	.	TGTACCAGCAGTGAAGGGGCGGAGGGGCAGTACTTC	CTSSEGAEGQYF
TRBV10-3	.	TRBJ2-7	.	TGTGCCATCAGTGAGTCGCCATTGTCGGTCCACGAGCAGTACTTC	CAISESPLSVHEQYF